A single sample is the source of the 22 T cell receptor beta chains below, sequenced in a study of cytomegalovirus exposure and HLA in healthy donors. Primers for the PCR totalled 60 Vbeta and 13 Jbeta. Repertoires were generated with immunoSEQ multiplex PCR, while TCRdb's copy carries only in-frame clones and drops some. Counted here are more than 110,000 clones, roughly 80% occurring once; the ten biggest clones make up over 0.95%. Specimen: PBMCs. These receptor sequences come from a female donor in good health and CMV-seronegative.

This chain joins TRBV11-3 and TRBJ2-1, with D possibly matching TRBD2 (6 bases). V gave up 4 bases and J gave up 10 bases, with 17 bases separating them. The CDR3 extends over 14 amino acids. Per the germline V gene, CDR1 is SGHNT and CDR2 is YENEEA. The CDR3 DNA sequence: TGTGCCAGCAGCTCGGGACTCCGGGTAGCGGAGCAGTTCTTC. It encodes CASSSGLRVAEQFF.

V is TRBV25-1 and J is TRBJ2-1; TRBD2 agrees at 7 bases. The CDR3 has 14 residues. V lost 4 bases and J lost 4; bases outside the gene matches: 4. Germline CDR1 reads MGHDK; CDR2 reads SYGVNS. The CDR3 here is CASSVSSGYNEQFF. DNA for the CDR3: TGTGCCAGCAGTGTGTCTAGCGGATACAATGAGCAGTTCTTC.

J is TRBJ2-7 and V is TRBV11-2; possible D gene TRBD1, 6 bases. Trimming cost V 1 base and J 3 bases, with 13 bases left between them. Germline CDR1 reads SGHAT; CDR2 reads FQNNGV. CDR3 length: 15 amino acids. CDR3: CASSLGWTEYYEQYF. The CDR3 nucleotides are TGTGCCAGCAGCTTAGGTTGGACAGAATACTACGAGCAGTACTTC.

The rearrangement uses TRBV6-1 and TRBJ2-7; 7 bases are shared with TRBD1. The V gene end was trimmed by 3 bases and the J gene end by 2 bases; junction bases not matched to a gene: 7. CDR1 and CDR2 (germline): MNHNS, SASEGT. The CDR3 sequence is 15 residues long. The CDR3 region is CASSEGTGQPYEQYF. The CDR3 DNA reads TGTGCCAGCAGTGAGGGGACGGGACAGCCCTACGAGCAGTACTTC.

This clone was recorded only once. The chain couples TRBV5-1 to TRBJ1-1; 7 bases are shared with TRBD1. The CDR3 contains 15 residues. J lost 4 bases, V lost 0 bases, and 6 bases had no gene match. Germline lookup yields CDR1 SGHRS and CDR2 YFSETQ. CDR3 region: CASSLASQGGTEAFF. In DNA form, the CDR3 reads TGCGCCAGCAGCTTGGCCAGTCAGGGGGGCACTGAAGCTTTCTTT.

The rearrangement joins TRBV7-9 to TRBJ1-1, with a weak D call TRBD1 (6 bases). Germline CDR1 and CDR2: SEHNR and FQNEAQ (reference sequence). The CDR3 extends over 15 amino acids. Trimming pared 0 bases from V and 7 bases from J, leaving 15 bases between. The CDR3 region is CASSLAQGERNEAFF. CDR3 coding DNA: TGTGCCAGCAGCTTAGCACAGGGAGAGAGAAATGAAGCTTTCTTT. Together with reference TRBV7-9 and TRBJ1-1, the CDR3 gives the full variable domain: DTGVSQNPRHKITKRGQNVTFRCDPISEHNRLYWYRQTLGQGPEFLTYFQNEAQLEKSRLLSDRFSAERPKGSFSTLEIQRTEQGDSAMYLCASSLAQGERNEAFFGQGTRLTVV.

The chain joins TRBV27 to TRBJ2-7; 7 nucleotides agree with TRBD1. V trimming: 4 bases; J trimming: 2 bases; junction bases outside the gene matches: 2. The CDR3 totals 13 residues. The germline CDR1 and CDR2 sequences are MNHEY and SMNVEV (reference sequence). Written as DNA, the CDR3 is TGTGCCAGCAGTTCAGACAGGGCCTACGAGCAGTACTTC. Translating it yields CASSSDRAYEQYF.

This clone was observed a handful of times. The chain combines TRBV11-2 with TRBJ2-3; D possibly corresponds to TRBD1 (7 bases). V was trimmed by 5 bases and J by 2 bases, leaving 17 bases between them. The CDR3 is 16 amino acids. The V gene's germline CDR1 is SGHAT and CDR2 FQNNGV. CDR3 DNA sequence: TGTGCCAGCAGCCGCAGACAGGGACTCTACACAGATACGCAGTATTTT. It codes for CASSRRQGLYTDTQYF.

V and J are TRBV19 and TRBJ1-2; D unresolved. CDR1 and CDR2 from the germline V gene are LNHDA and SQIVND (reference sequence). This CDR3 comprises 13 residues. Trimming took 3 bases from V and 5 from J, leaving 10 bases between them. The DNA of the CDR3 is TGTGCCAGTAGTATGACTTCTCTGTATGGCTACACCTTC. This encodes CASSMTSLYGYTF.

This clone was seen only once. V is TRBV29-1 and J is TRBJ2-5; D perhaps matches TRBD1 (5 bases). The CDR3 contains 14 residues. V was cut by 2 bases and J by 2 bases, with 12 bases left in between. The V gene's germline CDR1 is SQVTM and CDR2 ANQGSEA. CDR3 nucleotides: TGCAGCGTTGAAATTGGACAATGGCAAGAGACCCAGTACTTC. Its protein is CSVEIGQWQETQYF.

The chain carries TRBV5-6 and TRBJ2-3, with 7 bases lining up with TRBD1. Looked up from germline, CDR1 is SGHDT and CDR2 is YYEEEE. The junction had 7 bases not matched to a gene; V was cut back by 4 bases and J by 2 bases. The CDR3 is 15 residues long. The DNA for the CDR3 is TGTGCCAGCAGCGAGACAGGGACAGCCACAGATACGCAGTATTTT. Translating gives CASSETGTATDTQYF. Full variable domain (remainder filled in from reference TRBV5-6 and TRBJ2-3): DAGVTQSPTHLIKTRGQQVTLRCSPKSGHDTVSWYQQALGQGPQFIFQYYEEEERQRGNFPDRFSGHQFPNYSSELNVNALLLGDSALYLCASSETGTATDTQYFGPGTRLTVL.

J is TRBJ2-2 and V is TRBV18, with D possibly TRBD1 on 6 matching bases. The germline V gene has CDR1 KGHSH and CDR2 LQKENI. This CDR3 has 16 residues. V dropped 2 bases and J dropped 3 bases, with 13 bases sitting between them. CDR3 sequence: CASSPTYRAHTGELFF. In DNA, the CDR3 is TGTGCCAGCTCACCAACTTACAGGGCGCACACCGGGGAGCTGTTTTTT.

This clone was counted once. The chain employs TRBV2 and TRBJ2-3, with 12 bases that match TRBD2. J gave up 6 bases and V 5 bases, and 3 bases lay outside the gene matches. CDR1 is SNHLY, CDR2 FYNNEI, per germline. CDR3 length equals 14 residues. CDR3: CASSRLAGVDTQYF. CDR3 sequence (DNA): TGTGCCAGCAGTCGACTAGCGGGAGTGGATACGCAGTATTTT.

The rearrangement links TRBV10-3 to TRBJ1-1, with a possible D match to TRBD1 (6 bases). V shed 6 bases and J shed 1 base, with 18 bases lying between them. The CDR3 is made up of 16 amino acids. CDR1 ENHRY and CDR2 SYGVKD come from the germline V gene. CDR3 in DNA: TGTGCCATCAGCGACACCACAGGGCCGGCGAACACTGAAGCTTTCTTT. It translates to CAISDTTGPANTEAFF.

This chain links TRBV7-9 with TRBJ1-1; D is undetermined. Germline V gene lookup returns CDR1 SEHNR and CDR2 FQNEAQ (reference sequence). The CDR3 has 13 residues. V was cut by 1 base and J by 11 bases, with 14 bases left in between. CDR3 sequence: CASSLVPDSVAFF. CDR3 in DNA: TGTGCCAGCAGCTTAGTTCCAGACTCGGTGGCTTTCTTT.

The CDR3 here is CASTLRQGHYGYTF. CDR3 nucleotides: TGTGCCAGCACTCTACGACAGGGACACTATGGCTACACCTTC. V is TRBV2 and J is TRBJ1-2; 7 bases align to TRBD1. CDR1 and CDR2 from the germline V gene are SNHLY and FYNNEI. This CDR3 has 14 amino acids. V lost 7 bases and J lost 3; bases outside the gene matches: 8.

The chain uses TRBV5-4 and TRBJ1-1; possible D gene TRBD1, 6 bases. V shed 1 base and J shed 0 bases, with 16 bases lying between them. Germline lookup yields CDR1 SGHNT and CDR2 YYREEE (reference sequence). The CDR3 is 17 amino acids. For the CDR3, the DNA is TGTGCCAGCAGCTTGTACGGGGCAGGGGCCATGAACACTGAAGCTTTCTTT. It codes for CASSLYGAGAMNTEAFF.

The chain uses TRBV5-8 and TRBJ1-2, with 7 bases that match TRBD1. V lost 2 bases and J lost 4; bases outside the gene matches: 14. The CDR3 contains 17 residues. Germline V CDR1 and CDR2: SGHTS, YDEGEE. Written as DNA, the CDR3 is TGTGCCAGCAGCTTCACTCGGGACAGCGAGTTCCTCTATGGCTACACCTTC. Translating gives CASSFTRDSEFLYGYTF. The full variable domain, with the rest looked up from reference TRBV5-8 and TRBJ1-2, is EAGVTQSPTHLIKTRGQQATLRCSPISGHTSVYWYQQALGLGLQFLLWYDEGEERNRGNFPPRFSGRQFPNYSSELNVNALELEDSALYLCASSFTRDSEFLYGYTFGSGTRLTVV.

The chain carries TRBV19 and TRBJ1-1; no clear D gene. The CDR3 runs 15 residues. Trimming took off 4 bases at V and 1 base at J, with 13 bases between the two ends. Germline CDR1 and CDR2: LNHDA and SQIVND (reference sequence). CDR3 nucleotides: TGTGCCAGTAGTACCCCGTGGAGATCGAACACTGAAGCTTTCTTT. It specifies CASSTPWRSNTEAFF.

This chain uses TRBV25-1 with TRBJ2-2, with D unclear. Trimming shortened V by 8 bases and J by 5 bases, and 21 bases separated the two germline ends. The CDR3 loop spans 16 amino acids. The germline gives CDR1 MGHDK, CDR2 SYGVNS. The CDR3 loop reads CASSNHGIKRTGELFF. As DNA, the CDR3 is TGTGCCAGCTCCAATCACGGCATTAAGAGGACCGGGGAGCTGTTTTTT.

This chain uses TRBV4-1 with TRBJ2-1; tentative D call: TRBD2 (6 bases). Germline loops: CDR1 MGHRA, CDR2 YSYEKL. V gave up 0 bases and J gave up 10 bases, with 16 bases separating them. The CDR3 loop spans 15 amino acids. The CDR3 nucleotides are TGCGCCAGCAGCCAAGAATGGGACTTGGTTTCGGAGCAGTTCTTC. It codes for CASSQEWDLVSEQFF.

In its sample, this clone was seen a few times. The CDR3 DNA is TGTGCCAGCAGCCCCGCGGGACAGGAAGGGTATGGCTACACCTTC. Its protein is CASSPAGQEGYGYTF. The V and J genes are TRBV7-9 and TRBJ1-2, with TRBD1 matching 8 bases. V shed 5 bases and J 5 bases; nucleotides not matched to a gene: 10. CDR1 is SEHNR, CDR2 FQNEAQ, per germline (reference sequence). The CDR3 extends over 15 amino acids.